The rows below give T cell receptor beta chains drawn from one sample of a study of tumor-infiltrating lymphocytes in primary liver carcinoma. MiXCR, applied by TCRdb to the multiplex PCR reads, yields one record per CDR3 protein. The repertoire holds 95,000 to 100,000 distinct CDR3 sequences, with around 73% as singletons. Sequencing input: liver tumor tissue from sampling region 2. These receptors came from a woman aged 55 to 70 with primary liver carcinoma and hepatitis B virus infection. Both conserved end residues are part of each CDR3. Only part of the rows carry a size: once, few, many, or a class if the clone is expanded.

CDR3 length,V gene,clone size,J gene,CDR3 protein
14,TRBV29-1,few,TRBJ2-3,CSVNPPSGTDTQYF
16,TRBV7-9,-,TRBJ1-2,CASSLGLSGTDDGYTF
14,TRBV4-1,many,TRBJ2-2,CASSQDGVARELFF
14,TRBV4-2,-,TRBJ1-2,CASSQVGINYGYTF
20,TRBV28,-,TRBJ2-1,CASSSGTNWRGYPSYNEQFF
15,TRBV27,-,TRBJ2-7,CASSLGDQGQYEQYF
15,TRBV6-5,medium-sized,TRBJ2-3,CASASRGGRADTQYF
14,TRBV5-1,few,TRBJ2-1,CASSSGTSHNEQFF
12,TRBV29-1,once,TRBJ2-3,CSAGGGTVTQYF
16,TRBV18,-,TRBJ1-1,CASSPRIQGADTEAFF
11,TRBV11-3,-,-,CASSCSYKQFF
17,TRBV12-3/TRBV12-4,-,TRBJ1-5,CPSSTGSGVRIHQPQHF
15,TRBV5-4,-,TRBJ1-1,CVSSLPGGQNTEAFF
17,TRBV2,-,TRBJ2-1,CVSSPPRGLADYNEQFF
20,TRBV6-1,many,TRBJ2-3,CASSGREGLAGVRSTDTQYF
17,TRBV20-1,-,TRBJ1-6,CGAPRMSEVLSVDRLHF
13,TRBV6-6,-,TRBJ2-2,CASAIRGGGEPFF
16,TRBV6-6,-,TRBJ2-1,CASNSHRTSGYNEQFF
15,TRBV11-2,-,TRBJ2-7,CASSLERAGLVMQYF
16,TRBV6-1,-,TRBJ1-5,CANSEFGEQGNQPQHF
11,TRBV12-3/TRBV12-4,-,TRBJ2-5,CVSSISETQYF
13,TRBV12-3/TRBV12-4,many,TRBJ2-2,CASSLQLTGELFF
14,TRBV6-5,-,TRBJ1-2,CASSFEGIGGSYTF
13,TRBV12-3/TRBV12-4,many,TRBJ2-7,CASSFRPGDEQYF
15,TRBV5-1,-,TRBJ2-1,CANSFTGIYNNEQFF
17,TRBV5-4,-,TRBJ2-2,CASSSTGTWDSCGELFF
15,TRBV5-4,-,TRBJ2-3,CTSSSRGTDRDTQYF
16,TRBV7-9,-,TRBJ2-5,CACSSPPSGNQETQYF
14,TRBV5-1,-,TRBJ1-4,CASSTSATNEKLFF
15,TRBV11-2,-,TRBJ2-2,CASSWVESFTGELFF
13,TRBV28,-,TRBJ1-2,CASSSGRQGGYTF
15,TRBV5-1,many,TRBJ2-1,CASRISGNSYNEQFF
13,TRBV29-1,many,TRBJ1-5,CSAQVTSNQPQHF
16,TRBV5-4,many,TRBJ2-5,CASSPGQTPSRETQYF
14,TRBV19,-,TRBJ2-7,CASSIGQRTYEQYF
15,TRBV11-2,-,TRBJ2-1,CPSSLVGGRENGQFF
15,TRBV10-1,once,TRBJ1-1,CASSKRQGMNTDAFF
14,TRBV29-1,-,TRBJ2-1,CSGTWTGLNNEQFF
18,TRBV12-3/TRBV12-4,once,TRBJ2-1,CASSLEREGGRSYNEQFF
14,TRBV28,-,TRBJ2-5,CANTTDRARETQYF
13,TRBV10-3,many,TRBJ2-1,CAITESSYNEQFF